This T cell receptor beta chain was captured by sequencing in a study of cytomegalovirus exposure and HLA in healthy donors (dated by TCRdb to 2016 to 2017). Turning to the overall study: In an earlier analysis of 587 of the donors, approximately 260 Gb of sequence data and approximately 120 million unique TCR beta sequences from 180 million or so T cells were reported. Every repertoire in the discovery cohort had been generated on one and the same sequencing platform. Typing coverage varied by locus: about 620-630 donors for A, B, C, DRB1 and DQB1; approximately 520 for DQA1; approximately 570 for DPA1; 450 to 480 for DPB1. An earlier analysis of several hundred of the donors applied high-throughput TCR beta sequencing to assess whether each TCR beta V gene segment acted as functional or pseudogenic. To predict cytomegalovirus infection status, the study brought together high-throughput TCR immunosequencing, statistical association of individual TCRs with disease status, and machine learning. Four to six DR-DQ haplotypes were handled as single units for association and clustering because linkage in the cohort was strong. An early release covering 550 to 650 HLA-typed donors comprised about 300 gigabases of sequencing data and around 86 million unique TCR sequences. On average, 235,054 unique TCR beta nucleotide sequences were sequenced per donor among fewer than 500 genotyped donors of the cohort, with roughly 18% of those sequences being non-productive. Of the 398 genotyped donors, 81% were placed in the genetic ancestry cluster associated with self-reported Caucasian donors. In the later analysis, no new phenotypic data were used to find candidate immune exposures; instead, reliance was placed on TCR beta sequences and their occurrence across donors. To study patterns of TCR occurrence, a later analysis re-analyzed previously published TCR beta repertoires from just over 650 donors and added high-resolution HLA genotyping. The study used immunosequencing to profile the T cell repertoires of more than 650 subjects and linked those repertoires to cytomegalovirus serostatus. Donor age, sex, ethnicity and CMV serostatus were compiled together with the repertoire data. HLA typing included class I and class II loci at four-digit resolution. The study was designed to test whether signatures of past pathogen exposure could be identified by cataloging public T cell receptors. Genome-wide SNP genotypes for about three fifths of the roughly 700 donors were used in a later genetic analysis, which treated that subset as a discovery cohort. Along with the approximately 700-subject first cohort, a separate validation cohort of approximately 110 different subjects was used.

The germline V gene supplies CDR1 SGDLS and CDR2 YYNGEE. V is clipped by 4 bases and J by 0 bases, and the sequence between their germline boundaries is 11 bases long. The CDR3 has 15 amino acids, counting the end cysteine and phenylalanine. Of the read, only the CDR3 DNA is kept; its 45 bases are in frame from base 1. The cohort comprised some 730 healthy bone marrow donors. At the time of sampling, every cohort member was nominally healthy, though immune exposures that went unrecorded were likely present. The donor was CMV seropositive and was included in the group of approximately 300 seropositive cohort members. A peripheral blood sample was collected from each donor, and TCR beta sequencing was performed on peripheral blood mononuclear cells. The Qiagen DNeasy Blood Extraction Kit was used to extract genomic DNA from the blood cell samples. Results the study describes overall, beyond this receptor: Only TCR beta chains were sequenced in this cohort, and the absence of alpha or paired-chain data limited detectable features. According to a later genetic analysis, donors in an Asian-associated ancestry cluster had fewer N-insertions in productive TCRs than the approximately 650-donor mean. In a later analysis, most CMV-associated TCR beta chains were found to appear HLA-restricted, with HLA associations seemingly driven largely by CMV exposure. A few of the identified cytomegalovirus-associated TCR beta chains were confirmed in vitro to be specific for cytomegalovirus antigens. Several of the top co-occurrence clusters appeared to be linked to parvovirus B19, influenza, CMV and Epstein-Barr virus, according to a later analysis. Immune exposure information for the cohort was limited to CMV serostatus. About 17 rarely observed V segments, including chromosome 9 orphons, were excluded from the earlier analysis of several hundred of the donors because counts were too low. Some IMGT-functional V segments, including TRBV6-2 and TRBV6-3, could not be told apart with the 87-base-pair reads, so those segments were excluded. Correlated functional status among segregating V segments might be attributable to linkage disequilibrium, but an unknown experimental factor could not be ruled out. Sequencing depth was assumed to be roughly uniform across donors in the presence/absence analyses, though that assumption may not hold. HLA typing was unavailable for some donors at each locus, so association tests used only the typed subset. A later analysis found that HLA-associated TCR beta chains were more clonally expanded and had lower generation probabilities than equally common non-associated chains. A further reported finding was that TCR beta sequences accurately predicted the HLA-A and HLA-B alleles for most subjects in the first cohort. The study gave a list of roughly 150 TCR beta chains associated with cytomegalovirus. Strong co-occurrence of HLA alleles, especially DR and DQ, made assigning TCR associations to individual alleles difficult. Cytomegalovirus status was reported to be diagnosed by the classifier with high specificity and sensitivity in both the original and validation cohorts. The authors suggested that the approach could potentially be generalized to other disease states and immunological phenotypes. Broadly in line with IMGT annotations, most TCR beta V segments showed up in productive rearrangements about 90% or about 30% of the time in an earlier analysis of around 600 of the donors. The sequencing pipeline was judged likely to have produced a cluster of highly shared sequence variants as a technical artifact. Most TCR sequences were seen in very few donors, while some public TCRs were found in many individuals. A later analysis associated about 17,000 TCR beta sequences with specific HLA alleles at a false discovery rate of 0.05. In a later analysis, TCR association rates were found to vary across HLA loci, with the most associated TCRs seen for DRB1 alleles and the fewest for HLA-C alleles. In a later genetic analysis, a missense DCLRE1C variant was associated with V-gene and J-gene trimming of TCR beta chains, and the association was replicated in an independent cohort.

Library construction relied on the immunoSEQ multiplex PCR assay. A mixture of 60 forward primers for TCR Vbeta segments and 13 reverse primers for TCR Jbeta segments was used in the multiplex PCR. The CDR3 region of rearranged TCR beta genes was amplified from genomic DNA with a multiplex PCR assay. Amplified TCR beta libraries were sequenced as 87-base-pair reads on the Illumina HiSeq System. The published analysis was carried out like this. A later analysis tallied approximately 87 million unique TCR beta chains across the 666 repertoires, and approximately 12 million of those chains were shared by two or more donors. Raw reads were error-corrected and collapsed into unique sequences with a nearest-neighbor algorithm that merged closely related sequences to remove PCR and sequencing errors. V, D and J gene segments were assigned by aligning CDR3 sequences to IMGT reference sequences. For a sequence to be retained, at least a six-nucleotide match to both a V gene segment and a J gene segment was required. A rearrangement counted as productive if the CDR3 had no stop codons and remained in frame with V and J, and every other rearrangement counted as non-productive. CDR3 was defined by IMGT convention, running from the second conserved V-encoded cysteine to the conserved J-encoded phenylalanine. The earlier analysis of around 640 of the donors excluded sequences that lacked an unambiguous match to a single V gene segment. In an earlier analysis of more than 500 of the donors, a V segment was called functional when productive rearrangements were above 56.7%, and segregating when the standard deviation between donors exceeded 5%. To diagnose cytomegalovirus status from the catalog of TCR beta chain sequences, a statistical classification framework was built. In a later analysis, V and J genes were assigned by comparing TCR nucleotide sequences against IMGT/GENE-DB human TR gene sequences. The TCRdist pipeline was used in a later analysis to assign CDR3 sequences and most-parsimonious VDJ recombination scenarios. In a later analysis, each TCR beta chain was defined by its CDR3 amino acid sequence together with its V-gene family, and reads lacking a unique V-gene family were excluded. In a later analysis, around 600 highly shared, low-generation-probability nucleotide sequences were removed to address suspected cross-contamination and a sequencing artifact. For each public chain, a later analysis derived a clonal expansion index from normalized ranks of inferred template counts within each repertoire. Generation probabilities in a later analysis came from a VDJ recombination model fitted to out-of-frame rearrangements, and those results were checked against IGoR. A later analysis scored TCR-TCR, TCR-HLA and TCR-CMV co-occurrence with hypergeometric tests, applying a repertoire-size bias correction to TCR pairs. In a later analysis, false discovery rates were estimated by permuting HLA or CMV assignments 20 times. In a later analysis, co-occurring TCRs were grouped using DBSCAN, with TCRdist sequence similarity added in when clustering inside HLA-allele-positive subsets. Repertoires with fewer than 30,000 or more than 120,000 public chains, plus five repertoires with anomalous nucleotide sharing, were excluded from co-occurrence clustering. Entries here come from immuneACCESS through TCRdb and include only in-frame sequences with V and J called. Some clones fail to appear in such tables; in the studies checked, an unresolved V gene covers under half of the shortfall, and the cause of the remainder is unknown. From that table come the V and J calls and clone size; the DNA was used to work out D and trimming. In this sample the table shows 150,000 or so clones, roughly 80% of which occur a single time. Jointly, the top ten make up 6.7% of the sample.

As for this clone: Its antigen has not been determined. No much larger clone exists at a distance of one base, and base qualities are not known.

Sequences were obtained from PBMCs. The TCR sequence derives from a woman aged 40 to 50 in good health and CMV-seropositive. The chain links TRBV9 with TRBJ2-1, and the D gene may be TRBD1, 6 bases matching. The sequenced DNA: TGTGCCAGCAGCCTACAGGGTGTCTCCTACAATGAGCAGTTCTTC. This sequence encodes CASSLQGVSYNEQFF.